The entry that follows covers one T cell receptor beta chain sequence. Roughly 0.5 to 1 ug RNA was reverse transcribed with random hexamers. TCRdb re-called the immunoSEQ multiplex PCR reads through MiXCR, storing one row per CDR3 protein. Found here are fewer than 35,000 distinct CDR3 sequences, 94% of them singletons; the top ten hold around 0.3%. CDR1 and CDR2 (germline): DFQATT, SNEGSKA (reference sequence). There are 14 residues in the CDR3. V was shortened by 0 bases and J by 8 bases, with 16 bases between the two germline ends. Controls were drawn from healthy donors and were matched for age and sex. Negative isolation was applied to CD8+ and CD4+ T cells, and FACS enrichment was applied to TEMRA cells. This entry comes from a study of CD8 T cells in Susac syndrome.

Sequencing was carried out using CD8+ T cells from PBMCs. The rearrangement links TRBV20-1 to TRBJ1-2; D gene uncertain. The TCR was taken from a human donor in good health. DNA for the CDR3: TGCAGTGCTAGAGATTTGCTTGGGGAGCTGGGCTACACCTTC. Residues: CSARDLLGELGYTF.